Reported below is one T cell receptor (beta chain). Antigen specificity is unknown. TCR alpha and TCR beta cDNA libraries with sample barcodes and UMIs came from 5'RACE using constant-segment primers. A single record per CDR3 protein comes from TCRdb applying MiXCR to the 5' RACE reads. Of around 450,000 distinct CDR3 sequences in the sample, 24% are singletons; the top ten hold around 8.1%. The germline V gene has CDR1 LGHNA and CDR2 YNFKEQ. The CDR3 is 18 residues long. Germline trimming cut 1 base from V and 0 bases from J; bases unmatched to any gene: 4. These data originate in a study of T-cell memory formation after mild COVID-19. Study background: Most TCR clusters belonged to a single donor.

Whole-study results and caveats: Clones that contracted from day 15 to 85 had balanced CD4/CD8; later expanders were CD4+ biased. Shrinking CD4+ clones resided mostly in CM and EM, and CD8+ ones in EMRA.

Sequencing was carried out using PBMCs or a T cell subset sorted from them (not recorded which). This clonotype originated in an adult woman who had mild COVID-19 (a few samples of this study predate the infection). Cell type and time point are not known. The chain joins TRBV4-2 to TRBJ2-6, with TRBD2 matching 9 bases. The CDR3 is CASSQALAGHSGANVLTF. Written as DNA, the CDR3 is TGTGCCAGCAGCCAAGCCCTAGCGGGACACTCTGGGGCCAACGTCCTGACTTTC.